The TCR beta chain described here comes from a study of blood T cell repertoires in COVID-19. The overall study: Samples of COVID-19 (acute and convalescent) were obtained from the United States, Italy and Spain. PBMCs, B-cell-depleted T cells, or T cells provided the cDNA or gDNA that made up the material.

Seattle enrolled patients during active infection and tracked them longitudinally. Authors' methods: Nucleated cell number was recorded as an estimate derived from reference gene primer amplification. Clones were read by immunoSEQ multiplex PCR, and TCRdb kept only the in-frame ones, dropping some. V and J calls and clone size are as listed in that table; D and trimming were resolved from the DNA. Seen here are around 150,000 clones, 92% observed once, and the top ten hold about 4.8%. This CDR3 is 16 amino acids long. J was trimmed by 0 bases and V by 4 bases; bases with no gene match: 8. Germline assignment: CDR1 SGHDN and CDR2 FVKESK.

The rearrangement joins TRBV14 to TRBJ1-1, with 7 bases matching TRBD1. Sequences were obtained from peripheral blood. This clonotype originated in a man aged 25 to 45 with COVID-19, enrolled during active disease. The CDR3 loop is CASSLRTGRVNTEAFF. CDR3 coding DNA: TGTGCCAGCAGCCTCCGGACAGGTAGAGTGAACACTGAAGCTTTCTTT.